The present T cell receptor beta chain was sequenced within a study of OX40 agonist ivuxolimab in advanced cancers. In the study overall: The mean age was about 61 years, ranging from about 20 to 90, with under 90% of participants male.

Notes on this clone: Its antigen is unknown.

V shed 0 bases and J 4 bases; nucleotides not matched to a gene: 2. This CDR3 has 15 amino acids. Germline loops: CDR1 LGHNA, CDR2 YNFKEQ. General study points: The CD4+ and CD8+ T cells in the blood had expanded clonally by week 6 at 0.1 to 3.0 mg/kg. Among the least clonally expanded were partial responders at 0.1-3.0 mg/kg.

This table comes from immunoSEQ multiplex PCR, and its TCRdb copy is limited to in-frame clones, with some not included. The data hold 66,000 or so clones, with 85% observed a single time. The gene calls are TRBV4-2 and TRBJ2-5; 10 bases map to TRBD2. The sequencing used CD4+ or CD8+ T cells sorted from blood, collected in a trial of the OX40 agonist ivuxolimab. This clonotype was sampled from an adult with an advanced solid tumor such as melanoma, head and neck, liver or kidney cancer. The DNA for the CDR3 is TGTGCCAGCAGCCAAGATAGGACTAGCGGAGAGACCCAGTACTTC. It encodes CASSQDRTSGETQYF.